Ten or more counts support the clone carrying this T cell receptor (beta chain). Antigen unknown. The sample belongs to a study of T cells in Graves' hyperthyroidism and ophthalmopathy. Notes on the study in general: Separation of ophthalmopathy from stable hyperthyroidism was achieved by a 13 V-J model.

The investigators amplified TCR beta CDR3 regions from RNA transcripts. First-round RT-PCR with HTBI primers amplified the TCR CDR3 region. TCRdb reprocessed the multiplex PCR reads via MiXCR and lists one record per CDR3 protein. The sample lists hundreds of thousands of distinct CDR3 sequences, over 15% seen once, with roughly 15% in the top ten. This CDR3 has 12 amino acids. The V gene lost 0 bases and the J gene lost 5 bases, with 7 bases spanning the gap. CDR1 and CDR2 from the germline V gene are DFQATT and SNEGSKA (reference sequence). The sample was blood. The rearrangement joins TRBV20-1 to TRBJ1-1, with D possibly TRBD1 on 6 matching bases. The clonotype was recovered from a woman between 18 and 29 years old with Graves' ophthalmopathy. The CDR3 sequence is CSARDDRTEAFF. As DNA, the CDR3 is TGCAGTGCTAGAGATGACAGGACTGAAGCTTTCTTT.